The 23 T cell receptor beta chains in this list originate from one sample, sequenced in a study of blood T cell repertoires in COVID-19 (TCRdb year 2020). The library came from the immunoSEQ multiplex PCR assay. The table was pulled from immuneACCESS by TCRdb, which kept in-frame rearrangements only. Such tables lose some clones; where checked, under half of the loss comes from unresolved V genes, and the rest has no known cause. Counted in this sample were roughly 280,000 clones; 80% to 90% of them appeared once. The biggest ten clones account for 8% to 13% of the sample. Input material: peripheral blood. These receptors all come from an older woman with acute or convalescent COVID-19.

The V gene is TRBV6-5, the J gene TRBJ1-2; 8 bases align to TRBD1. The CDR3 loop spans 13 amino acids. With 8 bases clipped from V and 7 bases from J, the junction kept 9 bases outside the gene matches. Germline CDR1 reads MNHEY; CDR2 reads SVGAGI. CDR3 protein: CASLGQGGSGYTF. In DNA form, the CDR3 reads TGTGCCAGCTTAGGACAGGGCGGGAGTGGCTACACCTTC.

The DNA of the CDR3 is TGCGCCAGCAGCCGGCAGTGGCACCCAAGGGCTGGGGGCTCGGGGGAGCAGTACTTC. Translated, it gives CASSRQWHPRAGGSGEQYF. The rearrangement joins TRBV4-1 to TRBJ2-7, with TRBD1 as a possible D gene (6 bases). The V and J ends lost 4 bases and 7 bases respectively, with 32 bases between them. The V gene's germline CDR1 is MGHRA and CDR2 YSYEKL. The CDR3 runs 19 residues.

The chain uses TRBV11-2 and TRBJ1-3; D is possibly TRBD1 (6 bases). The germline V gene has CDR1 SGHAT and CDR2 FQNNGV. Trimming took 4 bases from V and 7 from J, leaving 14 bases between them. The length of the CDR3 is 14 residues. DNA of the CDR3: TGTGCCAGCAGCTCCCCAGGGGCAAGGAACACCATATATTTT. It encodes CASSSPGARNTIYF.

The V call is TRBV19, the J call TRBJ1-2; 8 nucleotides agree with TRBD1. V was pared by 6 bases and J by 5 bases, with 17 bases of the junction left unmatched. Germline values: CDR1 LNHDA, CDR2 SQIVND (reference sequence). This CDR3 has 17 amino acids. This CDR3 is CASRDRDRSYIQYGYTF. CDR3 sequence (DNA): TGTGCCAGTAGGGACCGGGACAGGTCATACATTCAGTATGGCTACACCTTC.

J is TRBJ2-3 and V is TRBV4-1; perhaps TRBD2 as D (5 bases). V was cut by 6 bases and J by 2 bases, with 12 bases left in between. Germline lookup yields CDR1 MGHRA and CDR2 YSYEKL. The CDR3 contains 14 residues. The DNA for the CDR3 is TGCGCCAGCAGGTATACTAGGTACACAGATACGCAGTATTTT. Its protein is CASRYTRYTDTQYF.

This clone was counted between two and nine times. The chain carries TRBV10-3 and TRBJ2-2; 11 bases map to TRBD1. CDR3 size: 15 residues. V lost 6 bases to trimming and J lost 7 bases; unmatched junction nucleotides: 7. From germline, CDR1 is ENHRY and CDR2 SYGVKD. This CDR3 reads CAIRGTGGRNGELFF. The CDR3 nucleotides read TGTGCCATCAGGGGGACAGGGGGACGGAACGGGGAGCTGTTTTTT.

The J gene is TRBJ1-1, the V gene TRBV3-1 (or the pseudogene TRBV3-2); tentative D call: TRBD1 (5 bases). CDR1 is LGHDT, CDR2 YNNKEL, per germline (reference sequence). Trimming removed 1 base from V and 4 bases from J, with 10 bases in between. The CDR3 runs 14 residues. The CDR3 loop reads CASSQARGLTEAFF. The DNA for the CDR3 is TGTGCCAGCAGCCAAGCAAGGGGACTCACTGAAGCTTTCTTT.

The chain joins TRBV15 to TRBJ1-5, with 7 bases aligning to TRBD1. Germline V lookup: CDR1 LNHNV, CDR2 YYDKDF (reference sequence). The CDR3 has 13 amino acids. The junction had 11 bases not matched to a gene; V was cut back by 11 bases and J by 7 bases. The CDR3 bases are TGTGCCTCACGAGGGACAGTAGGACAGCCCCAGCATTTT. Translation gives CASRGTVGQPQHF.

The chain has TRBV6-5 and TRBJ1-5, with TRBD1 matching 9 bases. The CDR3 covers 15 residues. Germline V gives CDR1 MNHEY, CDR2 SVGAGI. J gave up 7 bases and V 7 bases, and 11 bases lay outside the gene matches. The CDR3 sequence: CASTPGQGFGQPQHF. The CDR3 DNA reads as TGTGCCAGCACTCCGGGACAGGGATTTGGACAGCCCCAGCATTTT.

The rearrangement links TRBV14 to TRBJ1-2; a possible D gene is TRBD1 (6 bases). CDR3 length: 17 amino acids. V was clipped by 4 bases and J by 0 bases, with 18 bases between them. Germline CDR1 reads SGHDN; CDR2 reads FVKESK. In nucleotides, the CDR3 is TGTGCCAGCAGCCGGGTGGTGGACAGCGCTACTAACTATGGCTACACCTTC. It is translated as CASSRVVDSATNYGYTF.

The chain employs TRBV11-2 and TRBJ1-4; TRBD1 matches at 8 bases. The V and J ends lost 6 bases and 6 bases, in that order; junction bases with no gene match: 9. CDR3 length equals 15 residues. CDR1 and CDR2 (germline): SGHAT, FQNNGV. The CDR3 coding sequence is TGTGCCAGCAGACGACAGGGGTTGGAGGATGAAAAACTGTTTTTT. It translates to CASRRQGLEDEKLFF.

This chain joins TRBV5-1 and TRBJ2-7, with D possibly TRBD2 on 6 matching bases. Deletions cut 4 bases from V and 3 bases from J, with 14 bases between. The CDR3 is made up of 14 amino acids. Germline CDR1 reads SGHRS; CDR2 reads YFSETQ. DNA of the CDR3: TGCGCCAGCAGCCAGAATACGGGGGTCTACGAGCAGTACTTC. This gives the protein CASSQNTGVYEQYF.

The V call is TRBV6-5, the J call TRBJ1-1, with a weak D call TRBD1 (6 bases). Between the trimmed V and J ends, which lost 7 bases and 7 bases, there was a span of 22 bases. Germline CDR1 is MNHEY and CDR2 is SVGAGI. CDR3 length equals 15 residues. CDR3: CASIPPGGGQGEAFF. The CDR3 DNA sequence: TGTGCCAGCATCCCCCCCGGGGGGGGGCAGGGTGAAGCTTTCTTT.

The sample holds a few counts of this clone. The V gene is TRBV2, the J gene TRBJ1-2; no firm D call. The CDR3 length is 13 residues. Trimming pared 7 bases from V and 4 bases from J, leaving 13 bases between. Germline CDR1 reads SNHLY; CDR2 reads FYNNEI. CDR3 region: CASTPNRLYGYTF. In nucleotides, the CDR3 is TGTGCCAGCACCCCGAACCGACTCTATGGCTACACCTTC.

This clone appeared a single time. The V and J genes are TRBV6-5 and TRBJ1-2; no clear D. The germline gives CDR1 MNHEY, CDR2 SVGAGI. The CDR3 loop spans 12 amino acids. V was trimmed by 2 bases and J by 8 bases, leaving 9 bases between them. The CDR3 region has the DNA TGTGCCAGCAGTTACCCCGGAGGCGGCTACACCTTC. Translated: CASSYPGGGYTF.

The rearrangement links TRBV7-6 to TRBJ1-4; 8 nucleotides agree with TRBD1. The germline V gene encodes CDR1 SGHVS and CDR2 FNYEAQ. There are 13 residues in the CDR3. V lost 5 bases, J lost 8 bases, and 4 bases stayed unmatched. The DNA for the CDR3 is TGTGCCAGCAGCCGCGGACAGGGAGAAAAACTGTTTTTT. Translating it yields CASSRGQGEKLFF.

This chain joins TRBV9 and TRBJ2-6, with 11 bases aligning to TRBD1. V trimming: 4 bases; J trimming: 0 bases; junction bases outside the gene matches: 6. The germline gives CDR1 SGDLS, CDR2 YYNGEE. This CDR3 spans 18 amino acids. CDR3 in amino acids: CASSPRTGGASGANVLTF. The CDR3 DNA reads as TGTGCCAGCAGCCCGAGGACAGGGGGCGCCTCTGGGGCCAACGTCCTGACTTTC.

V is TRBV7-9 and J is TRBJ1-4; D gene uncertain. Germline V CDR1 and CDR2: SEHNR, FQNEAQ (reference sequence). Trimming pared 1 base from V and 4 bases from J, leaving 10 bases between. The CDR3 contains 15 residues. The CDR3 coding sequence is TGTGCCAGCAGCTTAGGTCGGCGGGGTAATGAAAAACTGTTTTTT. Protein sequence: CASSLGRRGNEKLFF.

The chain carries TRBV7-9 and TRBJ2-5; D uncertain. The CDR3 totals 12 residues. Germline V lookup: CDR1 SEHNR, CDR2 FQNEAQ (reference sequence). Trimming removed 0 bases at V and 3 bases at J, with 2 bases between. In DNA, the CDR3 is TGTGCCAGCAGCTTAGCCGAAGAGACCCAGTACTTC. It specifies CASSLAEETQYF.

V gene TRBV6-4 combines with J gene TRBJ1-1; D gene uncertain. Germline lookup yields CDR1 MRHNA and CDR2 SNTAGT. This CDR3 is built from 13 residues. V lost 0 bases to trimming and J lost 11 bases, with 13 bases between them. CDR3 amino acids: CASSDSHGGLAFF. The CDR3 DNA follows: TGTGCCAGCAGTGACTCGCACGGAGGACTGGCTTTCTTT.

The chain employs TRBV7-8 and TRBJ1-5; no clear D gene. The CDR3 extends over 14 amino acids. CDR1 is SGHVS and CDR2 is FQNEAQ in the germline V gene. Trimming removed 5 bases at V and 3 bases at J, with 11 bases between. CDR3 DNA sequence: TGTGCCAGCAGCCTTTCGGGTGCCAATCAGCCCCAGCATTTT. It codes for CASSLSGANQPQHF.

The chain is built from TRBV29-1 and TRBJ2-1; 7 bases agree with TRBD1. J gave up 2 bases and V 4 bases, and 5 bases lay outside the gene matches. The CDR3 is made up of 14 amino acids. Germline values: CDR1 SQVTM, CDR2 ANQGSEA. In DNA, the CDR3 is TGCAGCGTTGTCCGGGACAGAGCCTACAATGAGCAGTTCTTC. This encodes CSVVRDRAYNEQFF.

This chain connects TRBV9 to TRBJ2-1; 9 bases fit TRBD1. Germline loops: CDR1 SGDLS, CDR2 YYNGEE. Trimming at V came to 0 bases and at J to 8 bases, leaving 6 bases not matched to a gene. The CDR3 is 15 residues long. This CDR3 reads CASSVATGGRDEQFF. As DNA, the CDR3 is TGTGCCAGCAGCGTAGCTACAGGGGGCAGGGATGAGCAGTTCTTC.